The next 22 T cell receptor beta chains were all read from a single sample in a study of blood T cell repertoires in COVID-19. TCRdb's copy holds only in-frame clones and misses some; the assay was immunoSEQ multiplex PCR. This sample has 150,000 to 200,000 clones, with around 82% found just once. The sequencing input was peripheral blood. The receptors come from a man aged 60 to 69 with active or convalescent COVID-19.

This clone was seen only a few times. The chain couples TRBV7-2 to TRBJ1-2, with 10 bases fitting TRBD1. This CDR3 spans 16 amino acids. V shed 7 bases, J shed 3 bases, and the junction held 11 bases outside the gene matches. CDR1 and CDR2 from the germline V gene are SGHTA and FQGNSA. The DNA for the CDR3 is TGTGCCAGCACCGCTGGGAGGACAGGGGGTTACTATGGCTACACCTTC. It encodes CASTAGRTGGYYGYTF.

The chain uses TRBV29-1 and TRBJ2-7; 9 positions match TRBD1. The germline V gene has CDR1 SQVTM and CDR2 ANQGSEA. This CDR3 is built from 13 residues. The V and J ends lost 6 bases and 6 bases, in that order; junction bases with no gene match: 9. The CDR3 loop is CSVASDRGIEQYF. CDR3 nucleotides: TGCAGCGTCGCCTCTGACAGGGGGATCGAGCAGTACTTC.

This chain uses TRBV19 with TRBJ1-5; 7 bases map to TRBD1. The germline gives CDR1 LNHDA, CDR2 SQIVND (reference sequence). The CDR3 is made up of 13 amino acids. J lost 9 bases, V lost 5 bases, and 7 bases had no gene match. CDR3 region: CASSETGRLPQHF. The CDR3 DNA follows: TGTGCCAGTAGTGAGACAGGGAGGCTGCCCCAGCATTTT.

In regard to this clone: This CDR3 is also generated by other DNA sequences in the sample. The rearrangement joins TRBV12-3 or TRBV12-4 to TRBJ1-5, with D perhaps TRBD1 (6 bases). The V end was cut by 5 bases, the J end by 6 bases, with 11 bases between. This CDR3 region has 13 residues. CDR3 region: CASSPGAGQPQHF. DNA of the CDR3: TGTGCCAGCAGTCCAGGGGCTGGTCAGCCCCAGCATTTT.

This clone was seen only once. Here the CDR3 reads CASSERYEQYF. In nucleotides, the CDR3 is TGTGCCAGCAGTGAGAGGTACGAGCAGTACTTC. The rearrangement joins TRBV2 to TRBJ2-7; no definite D call. The CDR3 is made up of 11 amino acids. Germline CDR1 and CDR2: SNHLY and FYNNEI. V was clipped by 3 bases and J by 4 bases, with 4 bases between them. The whole variable domain, remainder taken from reference TRBV2 and TRBJ2-7, is EPEVTQTPSHQVTQMGQEVILRCVPISNHLYFYWYRQILGQKVEFLVSFYNNEISEKSEIFDDQFSVERPDGSNFTLKIRSTKLEDSAMYFCASSERYEQYFGPGTRLTVT.

The chain carries TRBV28 and TRBJ2-2; D is possibly TRBD2 (6 bases). Germline V gene lookup returns CDR1 MDHEN and CDR2 SYDVKM. The CDR3 spans 17 residues. Trimming cost V 6 bases and J 4 bases, with 21 bases left between them. The DNA for the CDR3 is TGTGCCAGCAGAGCCGGGACTCCTATAGTCAGCACCGGGGAGCTGTTTTTT. Translated: CASRAGTPIVSTGELFF.

This chain links TRBV11-1 with TRBJ1-2; D might be TRBD1 (5 bases). Germline CDR1 reads SGHAT; CDR2 reads FQDESV (reference sequence). V lost 5 bases and J 5 bases, leaving 12 bases between the germline ends. The CDR3 contains 13 residues. CDR3: CASSAGGEYGYTF. Here the CDR3 DNA reads TGTGCCAGCAGCGCAGGAGGGGAGTATGGCTACACCTTC.

The chain uses TRBV18 and TRBJ1-3, with a tentative D call TRBD1 (5 bases). The CDR3 loop spans 13 amino acids. CDR1 is KGHSH and CDR2 is LQKENI in the germline V gene. V was trimmed by 8 bases and J by 5 bases, leaving 13 bases between them. The chain's CDR3 is CASAKDTRNTIYF. DNA for the CDR3: TGTGCCAGCGCCAAGGACACCAGAAACACCATATATTTT.

This clone was found once. J is TRBJ2-7 and V is TRBV28; TRBD2 is a possible D gene (6 bases). V lost 2 bases, J lost 4 bases, and 12 bases lay in between. Germline loops: CDR1 MDHEN, CDR2 SYDVKM. This CDR3 spans 14 amino acids. In DNA form, the CDR3 reads TGTGCCAGCAGTTTACCCGGGAGTCGGTACGAGCAGTACTTC. It is translated as CASSLPGSRYEQYF.

The V gene is TRBV2, the J gene TRBJ2-3; 8 bases match TRBD1. This CDR3 has 15 amino acids. Germline V gene sequence: CDR1 SNHLY, CDR2 FYNNEI. V lost 4 bases, J lost 3 bases, and 6 bases stayed unmatched. As DNA, the CDR3 is TGTGCCAGCAGTGTAACAGGACAGGGTACAGATACGCAGTATTTT. Its protein is CASSVTGQGTDTQYF.

V and J are TRBV6-1 and TRBJ1-4, with D tentatively TRBD1 (5 bases). The germline CDR1 and CDR2 sequences are MNHNS and SASEGT. V was trimmed by 4 bases and J by 0 bases, leaving 12 bases between them. This CDR3 spans 16 amino acids. The CDR3 protein is CASSGQGGATNEKLFF. The CDR3 DNA reads as TGTGCCAGCAGTGGGCAGGGAGGGGCAACTAATGAAAAACTGTTTTTT.

V and J are TRBV5-8 and TRBJ2-5; a possible D gene is TRBD2 (5 bases). Germline CDR1 SGHTS, CDR2 YDEGEE. There are 15 residues in the CDR3. V lost 3 bases, J lost 1 base, and 13 bases lay in between. CDR3 coding DNA: TGTGCCAGCAGCTCGGGGTCGGGTTTCCAAGAGACCCAGTACTTC. Its translation is CASSSGSGFQETQYF.

The V gene is TRBV5-4, the J gene TRBJ1-1; D ambiguous. Per germline, CDR1 SGHNT and CDR2 YYREEE (reference sequence). The V end lost 4 bases, the J end lost 3 bases, and 7 bases lay between the germline ends. The CDR3 loop spans 12 amino acids. This CDR3 is CASSSLDTEAFF. The CDR3 nucleotides are TGTGCCAGCAGCAGTTTAGACACTGAAGCTTTCTTT. The full variable domain, completed using reference TRBV5-4 and TRBJ1-1, is ETGVTQSPTHLIKTRGQQVTLRCSSQSGHNTVSWYQQALGQGPQFIFQYYREEENGRGNFPPRFSGLQFPNYSSELNVNALELDDSALYLCASSSLDTEAFFGQGTRLTVV.

The chain employs TRBV9 and TRBJ1-2, with no clear D. This CDR3 spans 13 amino acids. The V end was cut by 3 bases, the J end by 6 bases, with 12 bases between. Germline-derived CDR1 and CDR2 are SGDLS and YYNGEE. CDR3 sequence (DNA): TGTGCCAGCAGCGCCCCATGGAGGAATGGCTACACCTTC. Translating it yields CASSAPWRNGYTF.

As concerns this clone: Other DNA sequences within the sample encode an identical CDR3. The rearrangement joins TRBV3-1 (or the pseudogene TRBV3-2) to TRBJ1-5, with D hard to call. The CDR3 contains 14 residues. The germline CDR1 and CDR2 sequences are LGHDT and YNNKEL (reference sequence). Trimming stripped 1 base from V and 4 bases from J, with 8 bases between. DNA of the CDR3: TGTGCCAGCAGCCAAGGTCCAGGAAATCAGCCCCAGCATTTT. Translating it yields CASSQGPGNQPQHF.

Comment on this clone: Germline and junction disagree at one end, which may indicate a read error. The chain is built from TRBV24-1 and TRBJ2-3; D possibly corresponds to TRBD2 (7 bases). Per the germline V gene, CDR1 is KGHDR and CDR2 is SFDVKD. This CDR3 spans 17 amino acids. The CDR3 bases are TGTGCCGCCAGTGAGGCGGGTGGGCGGGGGCACACAGATACGCAGTATTTT. This translates into CAASEAGGRGHTDTQYF.

The rearrangement joins TRBV9 to TRBJ1-3; unclear D gene. The CDR3 contains 13 residues. Germline V gives CDR1 SGDLS, CDR2 YYNGEE. The germline V and J ends were trimmed by 7 bases and 4 bases, with 12 bases remaining between them. The CDR3 loop is CASAPGMGNTIYF. In DNA, the CDR3 is TGTGCCAGCGCCCCGGGGATGGGAAACACCATATATTTT. The variable domain in full, completed from reference TRBV9 and TRBJ1-3, reads DSGVTQTPKHLITATGQRVTLRCSPRSGDLSVYWYQQSLDQGLQFLIQYYNGEERAKGNILERFSAQQFPDLHSELNLSSLELGDSALYFCASAPGMGNTIYFGEGSWLTVV.

The V and J genes are TRBV9 and TRBJ2-1, with TRBD2 identical over 11 bases. With V trimmed by 6 bases and J by 4 bases, 6 bases remained unmatched. The CDR3 loop spans 15 amino acids. The V gene's germline CDR1 is SGDLS and CDR2 YYNGEE. The CDR3 coding sequence is TGTGCCAGCAACCAGGGACTAGCGGAGTACAATGAGCAGTTCTTC. It codes for CASNQGLAEYNEQFF. Looking up the rest from reference TRBV9 and TRBJ2-1 gives the full variable domain: DSGVTQTPKHLITATGQRVTLRCSPRSGDLSVYWYQQSLDQGLQFLIQYYNGEERAKGNILERFSAQQFPDLHSELNLSSLELGDSALYFCASNQGLAEYNEQFFGPGTRLTVL.

V and J are TRBV12-3 or TRBV12-4 and TRBJ2-5; perhaps TRBD2 as D (5 bases). Between the trimmed V and J ends, which lost 3 bases and 5 bases, there was a span of 10 bases. The CDR3 has 13 amino acids. Here the CDR3 reads CASSLASTETQYF. CDR3 sequence (DNA): TGTGCCAGCAGTTTGGCTAGCACGGAGACCCAGTACTTC.

The chain is built from TRBV5-4 and TRBJ2-7; 8 positions agree with TRBD2. CDR1 is SGHNT and CDR2 is YYREEE in the germline V gene (reference sequence). The V and J ends lost 4 bases and 2 bases, in that order; junction bases with no gene match: 8. The CDR3 covers 15 residues. CDR3 DNA sequence: TGTGCCAGCAGCCAGGACGGACTAGCTGCCTACGAGCAGTACTTC. Amino acid sequence: CASSQDGLAAYEQYF.

The chain couples TRBV2 to TRBJ2-5; weak D call: TRBD1 (5 bases). The CDR3 is made up of 15 amino acids. Germline V gives CDR1 SNHLY, CDR2 FYNNEI. V lost 7 bases, J lost 1 base, and 16 bases lay in between. CDR3 in DNA: TGTGCCAGCACCCCGCAGGGCTCTCCCCAAGAGACCCAGTACTTC. Protein sequence: CASTPQGSPQETQYF.

The chain combines TRBV7-9 with TRBJ1-2; 9 bases fit TRBD1. CDR3 length: 15 residues. The V gene end was trimmed by 7 bases and the J gene end by 7 bases; junction bases not matched to a gene: 13. Germline V gives CDR1 SEHNR, CDR2 FQNEAQ (reference sequence). The CDR3 loop reads CASTSPGTGHAGYTF. CDR3 nucleotide sequence: TGTGCCAGCACCTCACCTGGGACAGGGCATGCTGGCTACACCTTC.